This T cell receptor beta chain stems from a study of a mutant IDH1 vaccine in newly diagnosed glioma. As regards this clone: Its antigen is undetermined.

The germline gives CDR1 LGHNA, CDR2 YSLEER. V was trimmed by 0 bases and J by 2 bases, leaving 14 bases between them. The CDR3 covers 16 residues. As for time point: week 23, last vaccination. With topical imiquimod, each dose of the vaccine consisted of 300 ug of mutant IDH1 20-mer peptide. Sequencing was performed with immunoSEQ multiplex PCR; in TCRdb, only in-frame clones are kept and a portion is missing. The table records about 44,000 clones, under 95% of them present only once. This rearrangement joins TRBV4-3 to TRBJ2-7, with D perhaps TRBD1 (6 bases). This material consisted of PBMCs, taken from a glioma patient whose treatment included an IDH1 peptide vaccine. This clonotype originated in a man in his fifties or sixties with glioma. CDR3 DNA: TGCGCCAGCAGCCAAGATTTCAGGGGCCGCACCTACGAGCAGTACTTC. As protein: CASSQDFRGRTYEQYF.